A single sample gave rise to the 18 T cell receptor beta chains below, sequenced in a study of graft-versus-host responses after intestinal transplantation. Intraepithelial plus lamina propria lymphocytes were released by processing graft tissue. This table comes from immunoSEQ multiplex PCR, and its TCRdb copy is limited to in-frame clones, with some not included. The data show about 17,000 clones, 79% seen once. This material consisted of ileum tissue, taken roughly 460 days after intestinal transplant. The source is a human patient who received an intestinal transplant, so some T cells may come from the graft donor.

This chain uses TRBV5-4 with TRBJ2-2, with 13 bases lining up with TRBD2. From germline, CDR1 is SGHNT and CDR2 YYREEE (reference sequence). This CDR3 spans 16 amino acids. The ends lost 5 bases at V and 5 bases at J; junction bases unmatched: 6. The CDR3 sequence: CASRSGLAGITGELFF. The CDR3 nucleotides are TGTGCCAGCAGATCGGGACTAGCGGGAATTACCGGGGAGCTGTTTTTT.

This chain links TRBV2 with TRBJ2-2; no firm D call. Trimming removed 3 bases at V and 8 bases at J, with 13 bases between. In germline, CDR1 is SNHLY, CDR2 FYNNEI. The CDR3 spans 14 residues. CDR3 sequence: CASSETPVNGELFF. CDR3 bases: TGTGCCAGCAGTGAGACCCCTGTTAATGGGGAGCTGTTTTTT.

The chain has TRBV9 and TRBJ2-2; 9 bases match TRBD1. This CDR3 contains 16 residues. V shed 6 bases, J shed 2 bases, and the junction held 8 bases outside the gene matches. Germline CDR1 is SGDLS and CDR2 is YYNGEE. For the CDR3, the DNA is TGTGCCAGCACCCCGACAGGGGGTGTAAACACCGGGGAGCTGTTTTTT. Amino acids: CASTPTGGVNTGELFF. The full variable domain, its missing parts supplied by reference TRBV9 and TRBJ2-2, is DSGVTQTPKHLITATGQRVTLRCSPRSGDLSVYWYQQSLDQGLQFLIQYYNGEERAKGNILERFSAQQFPDLHSELNLSSLELGDSALYFCASTPTGGVNTGELFFGEGSRLTVL.

The chain joins TRBV4-1 to TRBJ2-3, with 14 bases identical to TRBD2. Germline assignment: CDR1 MGHRA and CDR2 YSYEKL. This CDR3 has 17 amino acids. Trimming at V came to 4 bases and at J to 0 bases, leaving 3 bases not matched to a gene. The CDR3 protein is CASSRGTSGGSTDTQYF. The CDR3 DNA sequence: TGCGCCAGCAGCCGAGGGACTAGCGGGGGCAGCACAGATACGCAGTATTTT.

Details on this clone: Other DNA sequences of this sample code for an identical CDR3. The genes are TRBV4-3 and TRBJ1-5; D gene uncertain. V was clipped by 1 base and J by 2 bases, with 6 bases between them. This CDR3 has 14 amino acids. The germline CDR1 and CDR2 sequences are LGHNA and YSLEER. The CDR3 sequence is CASSQGMGNQPQHF. CDR3 in DNA: TGCGCCAGCAGCCAAGGGATGGGCAATCAGCCCCAGCATTTT.

The chain has TRBV6-1 and TRBJ1-6; tentative D call: TRBD1 (5 bases). This CDR3 spans 13 amino acids. With 7 bases removed from V and 7 bases from J, the gap between germline ends came to 11 bases. Germline V gene data show CDR1 as MNHNS and CDR2 as SASEGT. The CDR3 is CASKDTPNSPLHF. DNA for the CDR3: TGTGCCAGCAAGGACACTCCAAATTCACCCCTCCACTTT.

As concerns this clone: Relative to the germline gene, one junction end is altered; a read error may explain this. The V and J genes are TRBV5-4 and TRBJ1-2; D gene ambiguous. This CDR3 region has 12 residues. Germline V gene lookup returns CDR1 SGHNT and CDR2 YYREEE (reference sequence). CDR3 in amino acids: CVSSYTYEGYTF. CDR3 in DNA: TGTGTCAGCAGCTATACCTATGAGGGCTACACCTTC.

The V gene is TRBV6-4, the J gene TRBJ2-7; 10 bases fit TRBD2. Trimming cost V 3 bases and J 7 bases; bases outside gene matches: 9. This CDR3 is built from 15 residues. Per germline, CDR1 MRHNA and CDR2 SNTAGT. The CDR3: CASSEESGGASEQYF. The CDR3 DNA sequence: TGTGCCAGCAGTGAGGAAAGCGGGGGGGCGAGTGAGCAGTACTTC.

The chain carries TRBV5-1 and TRBJ1-2; 10 bases fit TRBD1. V lost 5 bases, J lost 7 bases, and 5 bases stayed unmatched. CDR1 SGHRS and CDR2 YFSETQ come from the germline V gene. The CDR3 covers 13 residues. The CDR3 reads CASSGRDRGGYTF. Written as DNA, the CDR3 is TGCGCCAGCAGTGGACGGGACAGGGGTGGCTACACCTTC.

The rearrangement links TRBV11-2 to TRBJ1-2, with D unresolved. Germline V gene sequence: CDR1 SGHAT, CDR2 FQNNGV. The V and J ends lost 5 bases and 4 bases respectively, with 23 bases between them. This CDR3 has 17 amino acids. The CDR3 DNA is TGTGCCAGCAGCGCAAACCAAGCAAGCAGAAAGACCTATGGCTACACCTTC. It specifies CASSANQASRKTYGYTF.

This chain joins TRBV29-1 and TRBJ1-2; possibly TRBD1 for D (5 bases). The germline V gene has CDR1 SQVTM and CDR2 ANQGSEA. The CDR3 has 12 amino acids. Trimming shortened V by 7 bases and J by 4 bases, and 13 bases separated the two germline ends. CDR3 protein: CSGGAESYGYTF. The CDR3 DNA reads TGCAGCGGCGGGGCCGAGAGCTATGGCTACACCTTC.

V is TRBV5-4 and J is TRBJ1-4; D remains unclear. The CDR3 length is 18 residues. V lost 4 bases to trimming and J lost 6 bases, with 25 bases between them. In germline, CDR1 is SGHNT, CDR2 YYREEE (reference sequence). CDR3 coding DNA: TGTGCCAGCAGCCCACCCCCGAAGTGGCAGAGGCAATATGAAAAACTGTTTTTT. It translates to CASSPPPKWQRQYEKLFF.

To note about this clone: Compared with germline, one end of the junction differs, possibly owing to a read error. In the same sample, other DNA sequences code for this CDR3. The chain recombines TRBV15 with TRBJ2-3, with TRBD2 matching over 12 bases. Germline V gene lookup returns CDR1 LNHNV and CDR2 YYDKDF (reference sequence). This CDR3 comprises 16 residues. DNA for the CDR3: TGCGCCACCAGCAGCGGGGCTAGCGGGGGGGCAGATACGCAGTATTTT. This codes for CATSSGASGGADTQYF. Drawing the rest from reference TRBV15 and TRBJ2-3, the complete variable domain is DAMVIQNPRYQVTQFGKPVTLSCSQTLNHNVMYWYQQKSSQAPKLLFHYYDKDFNNEADTPDNFQSRRPNTSFCFLDIRSPGLGDTAMYLCATSSGASGGADTQYFGPGTRLTVL.

The chain uses TRBV19 and TRBJ1-1; possible D gene TRBD1, 6 bases. This CDR3 is 13 amino acids long. Germline V gives CDR1 LNHDA, CDR2 SQIVND (reference sequence). Trimming pared 5 bases from V and 4 bases from J, leaving 11 bases between. The DNA of the CDR3 is TGTGCCAGTAGTGCGGGACATTTCACTGAAGCTTTCTTT. As protein: CASSAGHFTEAFF. The whole variable domain, filled in from reference TRBV19 and TRBJ1-1, reads DGGITQSPKYLFRKEGQNVTLSCEQNLNHDAMYWYRQDPGQGLRLIYYSQIVNDFQKGDIAEGYSVSREKKESFPLTVTSAQKNPTAFYLCASSAGHFTEAFFGQGTRLTVV.

In its sample, this clone was seen once. The V and J genes are TRBV6-1 and TRBJ1-4; possible D gene TRBD1, 5 bases. The V end was cut by 6 bases, the J end by 2 bases, with 13 bases between. CDR1 and CDR2 from the germline V gene are MNHNS and SASEGT. The CDR3 loop spans 15 amino acids. DNA of the CDR3: TGTGCCAGCAGCGAATGGGGGGGGACTAATGAAAAACTGTTTTTT. Translation: CASSEWGGTNEKLFF.

The chain uses TRBV2 and TRBJ2-5; 11 bases agree with TRBD2. The CDR3 runs to 13 residues. J gave up 4 bases and V 5 bases, and 0 bases lay outside the gene matches. Looked up from germline, CDR1 is SNHLY and CDR2 is FYNNEI. CDR3 loop: CASSTSGGETQYF. CDR3 coding DNA: TGTGCCAGCAGTACTAGCGGGGGAGAGACCCAGTACTTC.

The chain has TRBV15 and TRBJ2-7, with 8 bases fitting TRBD2. CDR3 length equals 15 residues. The V segment lost 5 bases and the J segment 2 bases; nucleotides outside the gene matches: 8. Germline V CDR1 and CDR2: LNHNV, YYDKDF (reference sequence). The DNA for the CDR3 is TGTGCCACCAGCCTCGGGAGGGGAGCGGCCTACGAGCAGTACTTC. It translates to CATSLGRGAAYEQYF.

The chain joins TRBV18 to TRBJ2-5, with D possibly TRBD2 on 5 matching bases. Trimming removed 3 bases at V and 5 bases at J, with 13 bases between. In germline, CDR1 is KGHSH, CDR2 LQKENI. This CDR3 has 14 amino acids. This CDR3 reads CASSPPGSRETQYF. CDR3 nucleotides: TGTGCCAGCTCACCCCCGGGGTCGAGGGAGACCCAGTACTTC. Filled out from reference TRBV18 and TRBJ2-5, the complete variable domain reads NAGVMQNPRHLVRRRGQEARLRCSPMKGHSHVYWYRQLPEEGLKFMVYLQKENIIDESGMPKERFSAEFPKEGPSILRIQQVVRGDSAAYFCASSPPGSRETQYFGPGTRLLVL.